One T cell receptor (beta chain) is described in this entry. Its antigen is unidentified. Since no conserved phenylalanine or tryptophan closes the CDR3, a read error is the likely cause. The DNA is omitted, as the CDR3 cannot be located on it reliably, and the CDR3 follows TCRdb's listing. Inclusive of both ends, the CDR3 amounts to 11 amino acids. The germline V gene has CDR1 DFQATT and CDR2 SNEGSKA (reference sequence). This specimen comes from a study of cytomegalovirus exposure and HLA in healthy donors. PCR involved 60 Vbeta and 13 Jbeta primers. Assay used: immunoSEQ multiplex PCR; TCRdb lists only in-frame clones, some missing. The sample has 75,000 to 90,000 clones, over 75% seen once. Study conclusions and caveats: Indistinguishable V segments such as TRBV6-2 and TRBV6-3 were excluded. CMV serostatus stood as the only immune exposure information on hand. HLA allele associations emerged for fewer than 20,000 TCR beta sequences in a later analysis, at 0.05 false discovery rate. In most subjects, TCR beta sequences reportedly gave accurate predictions of HLA-A and HLA-B alleles.

The sequencing sample was made of PBMCs. The chain links TRBV20-1 to TRBJ2-3; the table gives TRBD2 as D, unverified against the DNA. The origin of this receptor is a man in his forties or fifties in good health and CMV-seronegative. The chain's CDR3 is CSARGGGLAGE.